This passage covers 21 T cell receptor beta chains from one sample sequenced in a study of neoadjuvant anti-PD-1 for oral cavity cancer. Sequenced by immunoSEQ multiplex PCR; TCRdb stores in-frame clones only, minus some. The repertoire consists of 75,000 to 100,000 clones, with under 90% occurring once and the leading ten covering around 3.2%. Sequenced here: PBMCs, sampled before nivolumab (anti-PD-1) treatment. The receptors here all came from a person aged 40 to 85 with oral cavity squamous cell carcinoma.

This clone was seen just once. V gene TRBV9 combines with J gene TRBJ2-3; TRBD2 is a possible D gene (6 bases). Germline loops: CDR1 SGDLS, CDR2 YYNGEE. This CDR3 region has 14 residues. Between the trimmed V and J ends, which lost 4 bases and 5 bases, there was a span of 14 bases. In DNA form, the CDR3 reads TGTGCCAGCAGCTTGGGACTCGGAGGAGATACGCAGTATTTT. This encodes CASSLGLGGDTQYF.

The CDR3 protein is CASSYSAGQNYGYTF. CDR3 nucleotide sequence: TGTGCCAGCAGTTACTCGGCCGGACAGAACTATGGCTACACCTTC. V is TRBV6-5 and J is TRBJ1-2; possibly TRBD1 for D (6 bases). The CDR3 spans 15 residues. From germline, CDR1 is MNHEY and CDR2 SVGAGI. The ends were cut back, 0 bases at V and 2 bases at J, with 10 bases in the middle.

This clone was counted a few times. The rearrangement joins TRBV27 to TRBJ1-1; D gene ambiguous. The CDR3 runs 13 residues. V lost 1 base and J 5 bases, leaving 8 bases between the germline ends. Germline V CDR1 and CDR2: MNHEY, SMNVEV (reference sequence). Here the CDR3 reads CASSLLPGTEAFF. The CDR3 DNA reads TGTGCCAGCAGTTTATTGCCGGGGACTGAAGCTTTCTTT.

This clone came up once. The V call is TRBV9, the J call TRBJ2-2; 10 bases are a match to TRBD2. Trimming took 3 bases from V and 4 from J; bases not matched to a gene: 3. The CDR3 covers 15 residues. The germline V gene encodes CDR1 SGDLS and CDR2 YYNGEE. The CDR3 loop reads CASSGAGGPTGELFF. CDR3 bases: TGTGCCAGCAGCGGAGCGGGAGGGCCCACCGGGGAGCTGTTTTTT.

The chain is built from TRBV9 and TRBJ2-3, with TRBD1 matching 9 bases. The V gene's germline CDR1 is SGDLS and CDR2 YYNGEE. The CDR3 sequence is 16 residues long. The ends lost 3 bases at V and 1 base at J; junction bases unmatched: 6. CDR3 nucleotide sequence: TGTGCCAGCAGCGCCCCTGGGACAGGGCGCACAGATACGCAGTATTTT. Its protein product is CASSAPGTGRTDTQYF.

A single count supports this clone. CDR3 in amino acids: CAISGGGQGTYEQYF. The CDR3 DNA sequence: TGTGCCATCAGTGGCGGCGGACAGGGGACCTACGAGCAGTACTTC. The chain joins TRBV10-3 to TRBJ2-7, with 9 bases lining up with TRBD1. Germline CDR1 reads ENHRY; CDR2 reads SYGVKD. The CDR3 runs to 15 residues. V dropped 4 bases and J dropped 2; count of bases not matched to a gene: 6.

The chain combines TRBV28 with TRBJ1-2, with D maybe TRBD1 (6 bases). This CDR3 spans 14 amino acids. V was shortened by 4 bases and J by 8 bases, with 17 bases between the two germline ends. The germline CDR1 and CDR2 sequences are MDHEN and SYDVKM. The CDR3 spells CASSSPGGGFGYTF. DNA of the CDR3: TGTGCCAGCAGTTCTCCCGGAGGGGGGTTCGGCTACACCTTC.

This clone was seen a single time. The V and J genes are TRBV9 and TRBJ1-1; D not resolved. The length of the CDR3 is 14 residues. Germline-derived CDR1 and CDR2 are SGDLS and YYNGEE. The V gene lost 0 bases and the J gene lost 0 bases, with 6 bases spanning the gap. CDR3 sequence reads: CASSVGQVNTEAFF. CDR3 nucleotides: TGTGCCAGCAGCGTAGGACAAGTGAACACTGAAGCTTTCTTT.

This clone was observed a few times. The V call is TRBV29-1, the J call TRBJ1-2, with D tentatively TRBD1 (5 bases). The CDR3 consists of 12 residues. Germline V lookup: CDR1 SQVTM, CDR2 ANQGSEA. V gave up 6 bases and J gave up 4 bases, with 12 bases separating them. DNA for the CDR3: TGCAGCGTCGCCGGGGGTCGCTATGGCTACACCTTC. It yields the protein CSVAGGRYGYTF.

This chain joins TRBV4-2 and TRBJ2-3; the D gene is possibly TRBD1 (5 bases). CDR1 is LGHNA and CDR2 is YNFKEQ in the germline V gene. CDR3 size: 15 residues. V lost 4 bases and J 7 bases, leaving 18 bases between the germline ends. This CDR3 reads CASSPSPQGRYTQYF. The CDR3 DNA is TGTGCCAGCAGCCCCTCCCCCCAGGGTCGGTATACGCAGTATTTT.

This chain connects TRBV30 to TRBJ2-7, with 11 bases fitting TRBD2. CDR3 length: 14 residues. The germline V gene has CDR1 GTSNPN and CDR2 SVGIG (reference sequence). The trim removed 2 bases at V and 2 bases at J, leaving 2 bases unmatched. The CDR3 DNA reads TGTGCCTGGAGTCCGGGACTAGCGGCCTACGAGCAGTACTTC. It yields the protein CAWSPGLAAYEQYF.

The rearrangement joins TRBV5-1 to TRBJ2-2; D unresolved. CDR1 and CDR2 (germline): SGHRS, YFSETQ. The CDR3 is made up of 14 amino acids. V was clipped by 0 bases and J by 1 base, with 4 bases between them. CDR3 sequence reads: CASSLDWNTGELFF. CDR3 DNA: TGCGCCAGCAGCTTGGACTGGAACACCGGGGAGCTGTTTTTT. The variable domain in full, completed from reference TRBV5-1 and TRBJ2-2, reads KAGVTQTPRYLIKTRGQQVTLSCSPISGHRSVSWYQQTPGQGLQFLFEYFSETQRNKGNFPGRFSGRQFSNSRSEMNVSTLELGDSALYLCASSLDWNTGELFFGEGSRLTVL.

This chain joins TRBV6-1 and TRBJ2-3; 9 bases fit TRBD1. Trimming removed 6 bases from V and 14 bases from J; junction bases left unmatched: 12. The CDR3 extends over 13 amino acids. Germline V CDR1 and CDR2: MNHNS, SASEGT. In DNA, the CDR3 is TGTGCCAGCAGACAGGGGGCCTCTAGGAAGGGGTATTTT. Translation: CASRQGASRKGYF.

The chain links TRBV14 to TRBJ1-2; the D gene is possibly TRBD1 (5 bases). Trimming took 5 bases from V and 1 from J, leaving 17 bases between them. This CDR3 is built from 16 residues. The germline CDR1 and CDR2 sequences are SGHDN and FVKESK. In DNA form, the CDR3 reads TGTGCCAGCAGCGGACTACCGGGACTCAGTAACTATGGCTACACCTTC. This sequence encodes CASSGLPGLSNYGYTF.

The chain combines TRBV11-2 with TRBJ2-3; D call uncertain. The CDR3 sequence is 15 residues long. Germline values: CDR1 SGHAT, CDR2 FQNNGV. The V gene lost 0 bases and the J gene lost 1 base, with 8 bases spanning the gap. Here the CDR3 DNA reads TGTGCCAGCAGCTTAGAAAAGCCCCGCACAGATACGCAGTATTTT. Its protein product is CASSLEKPRTDTQYF. The full variable domain, completed using reference TRBV11-2 and TRBJ2-3, is EAGVAQSPRYKIIEKRQSVAFWCNPISGHATLYWYQQILGQGPKLLIQFQNNGVVDDSQLPKDRFSAERLKGVDSTLKIQPAKLEDSAVYLCASSLEKPRTDTQYFGPGTRLTVL.

V is TRBV7-2 and J is TRBJ2-7; 9 positions agree with TRBD2. The J segment lost 5 bases and the V segment lost 4 bases, leaving 9 bases of the junction unmatched. Germline-derived CDR1 and CDR2 are SGHTA and FQGNSA. The CDR3 runs 15 residues. CDR3: CASSYQAGGGDEQYF. For the CDR3, the DNA is TGTGCCAGCAGCTACCAAGCGGGAGGAGGAGACGAGCAGTACTTC.

This clone was recorded a few times. This chain connects TRBV6-6 to TRBJ1-5; 10 bases line up with TRBD1. V was clipped by 8 bases and J by 4 bases; unmatched bases: 2. This CDR3 spans 13 amino acids. The V gene's germline CDR1 is MNHNY and CDR2 SVGAGI (reference sequence). The CDR3 bases are TGTGCCAGCGAGGACAGGGGGAATCAGCCCCAGCATTTT. This encodes CASEDRGNQPQHF.

The rearrangement links TRBV6-1 to TRBJ1-2; 7 bases match TRBD1. V shed 1 base, J shed 7 bases, and the junction held 6 bases outside the gene matches. CDR3 length: 14 residues. CDR1 and CDR2 (germline): MNHNS, SASEGT. The CDR3 region has the DNA TGTGCCAGCAGTGAAGAAGCAGGGGGGAGTGGCTACACCTTC. This translates into CASSEEAGGSGYTF.

This chain joins TRBV11-2 and TRBJ1-3, with D hard to call. Germline V CDR1 and CDR2: SGHAT, FQNNGV. V lost 4 bases and J 4 bases, leaving 11 bases between the germline ends. The CDR3 runs to 14 residues. The CDR3 bases are TGTGCCAGCAGCTCCCAAGCGGGGGGAAACACCATATATTTT. Residues: CASSSQAGGNTIYF.

The chain combines TRBV25-1 with TRBJ1-4; tentatively, D is TRBD1 (6 bases). CDR1 and CDR2 (germline): MGHDK, SYGVNS. V lost 8 bases to trimming and J lost 8 bases, with 12 bases between them. The CDR3 sequence is 12 residues long. The CDR3 coding sequence is TGTGCCAGCGGGGGGGCGGAAGAAAAACTGTTTTTT. Translated, it gives CASGGAEEKLFF.

The CDR3 nucleotides read TGTGCCAGCAGCCAAGAGGGGGGCGGGGAGCTGTTTTTT. Translating gives CASSQEGGGELFF. The J gene is TRBJ2-2, the V gene TRBV7-8; D is perhaps TRBD1 or TRBD2 (6 bases each). V dropped 5 bases and J dropped 7 bases, with 11 bases sitting between them. CDR1 is SGHVS, CDR2 FQNEAQ, per germline. The CDR3 covers 13 residues.